This T cell receptor (beta chain) was documented in a study of T cells expressing NK-cell markers. The overall study: Sorted CD3+CD56+NKG2C+, CD3+CD56+NKG2C- and CD3+CD56-NKG2C+ T cells provided the TCR beta repertoires. Study results and limitations: These same clonotypes (in several donors) also led the CD3+CD56-NKG2C+ fraction. Specificity for HCMV among expanded NKG2C+ T cell clones was not established. The study found dominant NKG2C+ clonotypes at roughly 1.0-8% of CD8+ T cells in six donors.

A note on this clonotype: Its target is unknown.

With the 5' RACE reads reprocessed, TCRdb shows one record per CDR3 protein and no DNA. This table holds approximately 460,000 distinct CDR3 sequences. Input material: blood T cells: a sorted CD56 or NKG2C T cell subset, CD4+ or CD8+ T cells, or bulk PBMC T cells (not recorded which). This TCR was sampled from a woman between 18 and 70 years old in good health.

This chain's CDR3 is CASSYPGGGGTDTQYF. The rearrangement joins TRBV7-8 to TRBJ2-3; absent DNA, TCRdb's TRBD1 call cannot be checked. The CDR3 is 16 residues long. Germline V gene sequence: CDR1 SGHVS, CDR2 FQNEAQ.